This T cell receptor beta chain came from a study of T cells in Graves' hyperthyroidism and ophthalmopathy. Authors of the study amplified TCR beta CDR3 regions from RNA transcripts. A set of HTBI primers served as the primers for a first-round RT-PCR of the TCR CDR3. TCRdb analysed the multiplex PCR reads with MiXCR anew, one entry per CDR3 protein. The data hold about 720,000 distinct CDR3 sequences, with less than 20% observed a single time. Regarding this clonotype: What it binds is unknown.

Trimming removed 2 bases from V and 0 bases from J, with 17 bases in between. This CDR3 has 18 residues. Germline CDR1 and CDR2: LNHDA and SQIVND (reference sequence). Whole-study results and caveats: Ophthalmopathy was identified by the model a median roughly 6.5 months ahead of onset. Most thyroid clonotypes with frequency above 0.001 were detected in blood.

What was sequenced was blood. The gene calls are TRBV19 and TRBJ2-1; D assignment may be TRBD1 or TRBD2 (5 bases each). This clonotype was obtained from a man younger than 30 with Graves' hyperthyroidism. CDR3 sequence: CASSISRGIESSYNEQFF. The CDR3 DNA reads TGTGCCAGTAGTATAAGCCGGGGCATAGAGAGCTCCTACAATGAGCAGTTCTTC.